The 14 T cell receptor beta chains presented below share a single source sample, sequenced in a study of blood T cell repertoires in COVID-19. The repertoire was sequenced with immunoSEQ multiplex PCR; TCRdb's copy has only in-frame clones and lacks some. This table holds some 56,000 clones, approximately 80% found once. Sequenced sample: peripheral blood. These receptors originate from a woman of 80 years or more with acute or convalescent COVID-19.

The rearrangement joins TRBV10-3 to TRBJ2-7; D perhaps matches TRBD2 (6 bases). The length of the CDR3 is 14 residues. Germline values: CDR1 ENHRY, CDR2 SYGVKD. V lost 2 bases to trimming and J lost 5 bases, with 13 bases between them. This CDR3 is CAISEGGISHEQYF. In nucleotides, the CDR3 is TGTGCCATCAGTGAGGGAGGGATCAGCCACGAGCAGTACTTC.

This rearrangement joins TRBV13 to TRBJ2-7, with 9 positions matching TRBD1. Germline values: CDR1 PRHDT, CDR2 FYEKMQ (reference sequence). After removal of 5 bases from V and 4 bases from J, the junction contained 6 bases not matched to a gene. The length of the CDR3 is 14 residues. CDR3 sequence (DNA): TGTGCCAGCAGCCTAAGGACAGGGGCTTACGAGCAGTACTTC. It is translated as CASSLRTGAYEQYF.

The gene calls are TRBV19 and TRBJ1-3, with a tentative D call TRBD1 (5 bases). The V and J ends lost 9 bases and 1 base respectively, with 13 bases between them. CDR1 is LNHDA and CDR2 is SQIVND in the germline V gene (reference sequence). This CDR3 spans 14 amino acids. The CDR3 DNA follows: TGTGCCAGCCACAGCGGGGCGTCTGGAAACACCATATATTTT. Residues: CASHSGASGNTIYF.

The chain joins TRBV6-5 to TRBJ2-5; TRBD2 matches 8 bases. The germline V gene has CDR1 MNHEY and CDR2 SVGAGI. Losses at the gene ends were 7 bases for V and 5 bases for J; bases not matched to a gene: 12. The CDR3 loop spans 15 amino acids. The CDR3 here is CASMTIGGAGETQYF. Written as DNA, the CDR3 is TGTGCCAGCATGACTATCGGGGGGGCCGGGGAGACCCAGTACTTC.

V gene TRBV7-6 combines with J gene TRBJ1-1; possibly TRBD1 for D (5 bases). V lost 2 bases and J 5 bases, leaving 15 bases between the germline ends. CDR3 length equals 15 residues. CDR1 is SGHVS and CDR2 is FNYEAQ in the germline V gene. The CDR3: CASSLLAQGGTEAFF. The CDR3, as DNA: TGTGCCAGCAGCTTATTGGCCCAGGGCGGAACTGAAGCTTTCTTT.

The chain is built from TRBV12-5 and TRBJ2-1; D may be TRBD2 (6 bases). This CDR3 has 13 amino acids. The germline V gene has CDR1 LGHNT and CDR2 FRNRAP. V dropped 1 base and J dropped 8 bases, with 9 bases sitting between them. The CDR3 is CASGLEAGYEQFF. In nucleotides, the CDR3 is TGTGCTAGTGGTTTGGAAGCGGGTTATGAGCAGTTCTTC.

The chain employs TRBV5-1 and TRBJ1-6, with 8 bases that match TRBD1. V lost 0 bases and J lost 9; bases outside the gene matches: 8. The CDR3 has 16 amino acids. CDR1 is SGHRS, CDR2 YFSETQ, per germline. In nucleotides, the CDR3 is TGCGCCAGCAGCTTGGGGCAGGGGGCTAAGGGTTCACCCCTCCACTTT. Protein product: CASSLGQGAKGSPLHF. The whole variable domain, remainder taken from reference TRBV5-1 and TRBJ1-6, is KAGVTQTPRYLIKTRGQQVTLSCSPISGHRSVSWYQQTPGQGLQFLFEYFSETQRNKGNFPGRFSGRQFSNSRSEMNVSTLELGDSALYLCASSLGQGAKGSPLHFGNGTRLTVT.

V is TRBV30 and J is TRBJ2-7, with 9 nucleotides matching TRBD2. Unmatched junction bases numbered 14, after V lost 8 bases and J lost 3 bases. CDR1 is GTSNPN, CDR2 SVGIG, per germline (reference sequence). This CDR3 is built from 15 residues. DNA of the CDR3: TGTGCCCAGAGCGGCGCGGGGGGGCTGGGCTACGAGCAGTACTTC. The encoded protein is CAQSGAGGLGYEQYF.

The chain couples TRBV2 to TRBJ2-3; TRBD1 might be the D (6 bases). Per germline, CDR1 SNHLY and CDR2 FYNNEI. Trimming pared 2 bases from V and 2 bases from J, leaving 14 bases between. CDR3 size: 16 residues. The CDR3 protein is CASSEQGTLTTDTQYF. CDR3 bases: TGTGCCAGCAGTGAACAGGGGACACTTACCACAGATACGCAGTATTTT.

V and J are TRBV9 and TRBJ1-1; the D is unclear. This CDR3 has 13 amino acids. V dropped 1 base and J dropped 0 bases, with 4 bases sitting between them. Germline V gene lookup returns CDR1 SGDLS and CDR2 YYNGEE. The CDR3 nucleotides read TGTGCCAGCAGCGTATCGGTGAACACTGAAGCTTTCTTT. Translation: CASSVSVNTEAFF.

CDR3 protein: CASSQVSGVHTEAFF. Here the CDR3 DNA reads TGTGCCAGCAGCCAAGTTTCGGGTGTTCACACTGAAGCTTTCTTT. The V and J genes are TRBV3-1 (or the pseudogene TRBV3-2) and TRBJ1-1; D gene ambiguous. The V end lost 1 base, the J end lost 3 bases, and 12 bases lay between the germline ends. CDR1 is LGHDT and CDR2 is YNNKEL in the germline V gene (reference sequence). The CDR3 totals 15 residues.

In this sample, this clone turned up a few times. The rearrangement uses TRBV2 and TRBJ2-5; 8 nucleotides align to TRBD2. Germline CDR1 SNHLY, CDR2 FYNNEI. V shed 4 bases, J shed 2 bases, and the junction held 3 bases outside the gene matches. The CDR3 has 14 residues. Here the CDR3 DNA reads TGTGCCAGCAGTGTCGGGGGGGGACAAGAGACCCAGTACTTC. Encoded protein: CASSVGGGQETQYF.

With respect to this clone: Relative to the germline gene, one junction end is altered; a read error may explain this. CDR3 sequence: CASGVSFEQYF. The CDR3 nucleotides are TGTGCTAGTGGTGTTTCCTTCGAGCAGTACTTC. The chain has TRBV12-5 and TRBJ2-7; the D is unclear. This CDR3 has 11 amino acids. Germline assignment: CDR1 LGHNT and CDR2 FRNRAP.

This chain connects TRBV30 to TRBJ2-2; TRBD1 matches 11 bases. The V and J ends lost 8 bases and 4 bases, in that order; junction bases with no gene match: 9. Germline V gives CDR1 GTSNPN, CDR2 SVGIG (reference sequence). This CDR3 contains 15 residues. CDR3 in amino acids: CAGTPGQGVTGELFF. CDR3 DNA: TGTGCCGGAACCCCGGGACAGGGGGTCACCGGGGAGCTGTTTTTT.